Each of the 13 T cell receptor beta chains below was sequenced from the same sample in a study of regulatory T cells in long-lasting Graves disease (dated by TCRdb to 2020 to 2022). The protocol used for the library was multiplex PCR. The sequencing machine was an Illumina HiSeq 4000. iRepertoire HTBI primers and Arm-PCR amplification of CDR3 regions were used to construct TCR beta libraries. In TCRdb, the public reads were trimmed at Q25 with fastp and aligned with MiXCR, with productive beta chains retained. Identical CDR3 proteins give one entry, which carries the most common genes and DNA. This sample holds a few hundred thousand distinct CDR3 sequences; 16% were observed only once. The ten largest clones capture roughly 30% of the sample. The time point label on this specimen signifies: newly diagnosed GD, antithyroid drugs for less than 3 months. For both TCR sequencing and RNA sequencing, RNA was extracted from PBMCs using TRIzol.

This same sample was also part of a study on T cells in Graves' hyperthyroidism and ophthalmopathy.

The starting material was peripheral blood mononuclear cells (PBMCs), obtained at new diagnosis, from a patient treated with antithyroid drugs. The receptors derive from a man aged 40-55 years with Graves disease. Donor details come from another sample of the same person, matched by shared clones.

The V and J genes are TRBV3-1 and TRBJ2-7; TRBD1 aligns across 9 bases. The CDR3 runs to 15 residues. Per the germline V gene, CDR1 is LGHDT and CDR2 is YNNKEL (reference sequence). Unmatched junction bases numbered 10, after V lost 10 bases and J lost 0 bases. The CDR3 protein is CATTPGTGPSYEQYF. In DNA form, the CDR3 reads TGTGCCACGACCCCCGGGACAGGGCCCTCCTACGAGCAGTACTTC.

This clonotype was counted a few times. The rearrangement uses TRBV24-1 and TRBJ2-3, with TRBD1 matching over 10 bases. The junction had 5 bases not matched to a gene; V was cut back by 7 bases and J by 5 bases. The CDR3 is made up of 14 amino acids. Germline V gene data show CDR1 as KGHDR and CDR2 as SFDVKD. The DNA for the CDR3 is TGTGCCACCAGCATGACAGGGGGCGTAGATACGCAGTATTTT. The encoded protein is CATSMTGGVDTQYF.

This clonotype was recorded at least ten times. The V and J genes are TRBV12-3 or TRBV12-4 and TRBJ1-1, with no clear D. The V end lost 5 bases, the J end lost 7 bases, and 14 bases lay between the germline ends. This CDR3 contains 13 residues. The CDR3 coding sequence is TGTGCCAGCAGTCTTTCCCACATCGGTGAAGCTTTCTTT. It codes for CASSLSHIGEAFF.

The gene calls are TRBV24-1 and TRBJ2-3; 10 positions match TRBD2. Looked up from germline, CDR1 is KGHDR and CDR2 is SFDVKD. J gave up 0 bases and V 3 bases, and 14 bases lay outside the gene matches. This CDR3 is 20 amino acids long. CDR3 region: CATSDLPGSSGGYSTDTQYF. For the CDR3, the DNA is TGTGCCACCAGTGATCTCCCCGGATCTAGCGGGGGTTATAGCACAGATACGCAGTATTTT.

The V call is TRBV5-1, the J call TRBJ1-5; a possible D gene is TRBD1 (5 bases). From germline, CDR1 is SGHRS and CDR2 YFSETQ. Trimming pared 1 base from V and 3 bases from J, leaving 11 bases between. This CDR3 contains 15 residues. This chain's CDR3 is CASSLTGQFNQPQHF. Here the CDR3 DNA reads TGCGCCAGCAGCTTGACTGGACAATTCAATCAGCCCCAGCATTTT.

For this clonotype: A read error may be the cause here, since a much bigger clone is one base away. The V call is TRBV20-1, the J call TRBJ2-7; D gene unclear. CDR1 and CDR2 from the germline V gene are DFQATT and SNEGSKA (reference sequence). This CDR3 is 12 amino acids long. With 3 bases removed from V and 0 bases from J, the gap between germline ends came to 6 bases. The CDR3 bases are TGCAGTGCTAGCCTTAGCTCCTACGAGCAGTACTTC. It yields the protein CSASLSSYEQYF.

This clonotype was recorded a few times. The chain carries TRBV18 and TRBJ1-5, with no clear D. V was trimmed by 2 bases and J by 8 bases, leaving 13 bases between them. CDR1 KGHSH and CDR2 LQKENI come from the germline V gene. This CDR3 is built from 14 residues. The CDR3 spells CASSPGQTTEPQHF. DNA for the CDR3: TGTGCCAGCTCACCAGGTCAGACCACAGAGCCCCAGCATTTT.

The table lists this clonotype with a few counts. This rearrangement joins TRBV6-2 or TRBV6-3 to TRBJ2-5; 12 bases agree with TRBD2. V was clipped by 6 bases and J by 4 bases; unmatched bases: 12. CDR1 and CDR2 (germline): MNHEY, SVGEGT. CDR3 length: 17 amino acids. The CDR3: CASSRGLTSGGSETQYF. The CDR3 bases are TGTGCCAGCAGCAGGGGGCTGACTAGCGGGGGTTCAGAGACCCAGTACTTC.

This clonotype was observed many times. The chain recombines TRBV12-5 with TRBJ2-5; 7 bases are shared with TRBD1. The CDR3 length is 14 residues. V was clipped by 5 bases and J by 1 base; unmatched bases: 4. In germline, CDR1 is LGHNT, CDR2 FRNRAP. The CDR3 sequence: CASGLGQPQETQYF. CDR3 bases: TGTGCTAGTGGTCTGGGACAGCCCCAAGAGACCCAGTACTTC.

There are many counts of this clonotype. The chain has TRBV18 and TRBJ1-5; no firm D call. With 3 bases removed from V and 4 bases from J, the gap between germline ends came to 7 bases. In germline, CDR1 is KGHSH, CDR2 LQKENI. CDR3 length: 13 amino acids. CDR3 residues: CASSPVQNQPQHF. In nucleotides, the CDR3 is TGTGCCAGCTCACCTGTCCAGAATCAGCCCCAGCATTTT.

In this sample, this clonotype turned up many times. The chain couples TRBV2 to TRBJ1-3, with D unclear. CDR3 length: 15 residues. Germline V gene lookup returns CDR1 SNHLY and CDR2 FYNNEI. V was trimmed by 6 bases and J by 0 bases, leaving 12 bases between them. CDR3 protein: CASRRTDLSGNTIYF. CDR3 DNA sequence: TGTGCCAGCAGACGGACGGACCTCTCTGGAAACACCATATATTTT.

The chain joins TRBV6-1 to TRBJ2-7; D might be TRBD1 or TRBD2, each matching 5 bases. V was shortened by 3 bases and J by 6 bases, with 15 bases between the two germline ends. CDR3 size: 14 residues. Germline V gene lookup returns CDR1 MNHNS and CDR2 SASEGT. The CDR3 protein is CASSEGTGNIEQYF. CDR3 bases: TGTGCCAGCAGTGAGGGGACGGGCAATATCGAGCAGTACTTC.

This clonotype has at least ten counts. V and J are TRBV9 and TRBJ1-1, with unresolved D. Trimming took 1 base from V and 2 from J, leaving 9 bases between them. Germline V gives CDR1 SGDLS, CDR2 YYNGEE. CDR3 length: 14 amino acids. The CDR3 reads CASSVSGINTEAFF. CDR3 bases: TGTGCCAGCAGCGTAAGCGGGATCAACACTGAAGCTTTCTTT.